These 32 T cell receptor beta chains came from one sample sequenced in a study. MiXCR, run by TCRdb on the RT-PCR reads, gives a single entry per CDR3 protein. The sample includes around 700,000 distinct CDR3 sequences, 11% to 15% of them seen just once. The sequenced sample was memory CD4+ T cells from blood. The receptors stem from a female donor in good health, serving as a healthy control.

As concerns this clonotype: A much more abundant neighbour one base away suggests this may be a read error. The chain recombines TRBV5-1 with TRBJ2-7, with D possibly being TRBD2 (7 bases). The CDR3 extends over 15 amino acids. V was pared by 0 bases and J by 7 bases, with 17 bases between. Germline CDR1 and CDR2: SGHRS and YFSETQ. CDR3 DNA: TGCGCCAGCAGCTTGGCCGAGGGGGGGATTCAAGAGCAGTACTTC. This codes for CASSLAEGGIQEQYF.

There are many counts of this clonotype. This rearrangement joins TRBV6-5 to TRBJ2-3; TRBD1 agrees at 9 bases. V dropped 11 bases and J dropped 2; count of bases not matched to a gene: 5. CDR3 size: 13 residues. CDR1 MNHEY and CDR2 SVGAGI come from the germline V gene. CDR3 DNA: TGTGCCGTAACAGGGGGCGACACAGATACGCAGTATTTT. It specifies CAVTGGDTDTQYF.

The table lists this clonotype with a few counts. The rearrangement joins TRBV9 to TRBJ2-1; D possibly corresponds to TRBD2 (5 bases). Germline V gives CDR1 SGDLS, CDR2 YYNGEE. Deletions cut 3 bases from V and 3 bases from J, with 16 bases between. This CDR3 contains 16 residues. CDR3 in DNA: TGTGCCAGCAGCGCCTTTGACGGGGAGTACTACAATGAGCAGTTCTTC. This translates into CASSAFDGEYYNEQFF.

The chain is built from TRBV24-1 and TRBJ1-5; 7 positions match TRBD1. The CDR3 has 16 amino acids. The germline V gene has CDR1 KGHDR and CDR2 SFDVKD. The V gene end was trimmed by 2 bases and the J gene end by 6 bases; junction bases not matched to a gene: 9. CDR3 amino acids: CATSDSGTENFQPQHF. In DNA, the CDR3 is TGTGCCACCAGTGATTCCGGGACAGAGAACTTTCAGCCCCAGCATTTT.

In this sample, this clonotype turned up a few times. The chain employs TRBV10-3 and TRBJ1-1; the match to TRBD1 covers 8 bases. After removal of 6 bases from V and 5 bases from J, the junction contained 5 bases not matched to a gene. This CDR3 has 13 residues. Looked up from germline, CDR1 is ENHRY and CDR2 is SYGVKD. The CDR3 DNA reads as TGTGCCATCAGGAGTACAGGGGGGACTGAAGCTTTCTTT. It translates to CAIRSTGGTEAFF.

This clonotype was seen at least ten times. The chain recombines TRBV6-5 with TRBJ1-1, with 8 bases aligning to TRBD1. Germline trimming cut 5 bases from V and 4 bases from J; bases unmatched to any gene: 6. Per germline, CDR1 MNHEY and CDR2 SVGAGI. The CDR3 length is 14 residues. In nucleotides, the CDR3 is TGTGCCAGCAGTGACCCAGGGGGCTTCACTGAAGCTTTCTTT. This gives the protein CASSDPGGFTEAFF.

In its sample, this clonotype was seen a few times. The gene calls are TRBV6-5 and TRBJ1-1; D gene unclear. V dropped 0 bases and J dropped 1 base, with 9 bases sitting between them. This CDR3 is 15 amino acids long. The germline V gene encodes CDR1 MNHEY and CDR2 SVGAGI. CDR3 sequence: CASSYSRIRNTEAFF. The CDR3 DNA reads as TGTGCCAGCAGTTACTCACGAATCAGGAACACTGAAGCTTTCTTT.

This clonotype occurred a few times. One end of the junction does not line up with germline, which may come from a read error. The V call is TRBV12-3 or TRBV12-4, the J call TRBJ1-1; 7 bases align to TRBD1. This CDR3 region has 14 residues. This chain's CDR3 is CASSPPRGGGFTVF. The CDR3 DNA is TGTGCCAGCAGTCCGCCCAGGGGGGGGGGCTTCACCGTCTTT.

This clonotype turned up a few times. This chain uses TRBV20-1 with TRBJ2-5, with D perhaps matching TRBD2 (6 bases). V lost 6 bases and J 4 bases, leaving 18 bases between the germline ends. Germline CDR1 is DFQATT and CDR2 is SNEGSKA (reference sequence). The CDR3 is 14 residues long. The CDR3 here is CSAGAEGGGETQYF. The CDR3 nucleotides are TGCAGTGCGGGAGCGGAGGGCGGTGGAGAGACCCAGTACTTC.

Only a few counts were recorded for this clonotype. The chain is built from TRBV7-9 and TRBJ1-1; the match to TRBD1 covers 7 bases. The CDR3 sequence is 15 residues long. Germline-derived CDR1 and CDR2 are SEHNR and FQNEAQ (reference sequence). J was trimmed by 1 base and V by 3 bases; bases with no gene match: 5. CDR3 region: CASSFWDRQNTEAFF. The DNA for the CDR3 is TGTGCCAGCAGCTTTTGGGACAGACAGAACACTGAAGCTTTCTTT.

The chain recombines TRBV18 with TRBJ1-1; D remains ambiguous. The V and J ends lost 0 bases and 1 base respectively, with 3 bases between them. Germline lookup yields CDR1 KGHSH and CDR2 LQKENI. The CDR3 length is 13 residues. The chain's CDR3 is CASSPPENTEAFF. In DNA form, the CDR3 reads TGTGCCAGCTCACCACCGGAGAACACTGAAGCTTTCTTT.

Ten or more counts support this clonotype. The rearrangement uses TRBV29-1 and TRBJ2-2, with 9 positions matching TRBD2. V was pared by 4 bases and J by 4 bases, with 10 bases of the junction left unmatched. Germline V gives CDR1 SQVTM, CDR2 ANQGSEA. The CDR3 totals 16 residues. The DNA for the CDR3 is TGCAGCGTTGTCCGGGGGGTAGCGGGAGTCACCGGGGAGCTGTTTTTT. Its protein is CSVVRGVAGVTGELFF.

In its sample, this clonotype was seen a few times. Germline is not matched at one junction end, which may reflect a read error. V gene TRBV5-1 combines with J gene TRBJ2-3; tentative D call: TRBD2 (6 bases). This CDR3 is 14 amino acids long. Germline assignment: CDR1 SGHRS and CDR2 YFSETQ. This CDR3 is CASSLGGITDTQYF. CDR3 DNA sequence: TGTGCTAGCAGCTTAGGAGGGATCACAGATACGCAGTATTTT.

This clonotype showed up many times. V gene TRBV9 combines with J gene TRBJ1-2; 9 bases map to TRBD1. J was trimmed by 3 bases and V by 6 bases; bases with no gene match: 3. The CDR3 is 13 amino acids. CDR1 and CDR2 (germline): SGDLS, YYNGEE. The chain's CDR3 is CASNRQGDYGYTF. In DNA, the CDR3 is TGTGCCAGCAACAGACAGGGGGACTATGGCTACACCTTC.

This clonotype was counted between two and nine times. The rearrangement uses TRBV6-1 and TRBJ1-2, with a weak D call TRBD1 (6 bases). The CDR3 runs to 13 residues. V was clipped by 3 bases and J by 11 bases, with 16 bases between them. Germline-derived CDR1 and CDR2 are MNHNS and SASEGT. The CDR3 reads CASSDTLQGLYTF. The CDR3 region has the DNA TGTGCCAGCAGTGACACACTACAGGGATTATACACCTTC.

This chain joins TRBV6-5 and TRBJ1-5; D call uncertain. Deletions cut 7 bases from V and 5 bases from J, with 12 bases between. Germline V lookup: CDR1 MNHEY, CDR2 SVGAGI. The CDR3 runs to 13 residues. CDR3 sequence (DNA): TGTGCCAGCAAACGAGAACTCCATCAGCCCCAGCATTTT. It is translated as CASKRELHQPQHF.

This clonotype was seen at least ten times. J is TRBJ2-5 and V is TRBV20-1; tentatively, D is TRBD1 (7 bases). CDR1 and CDR2 (germline): DFQATT, SNEGSKA (reference sequence). The CDR3 loop spans 14 amino acids. The V end was cut by 5 bases, the J end by 1 base, with 14 bases between. The CDR3 DNA reads as TGCAGTGCTCCCGCAGGGGGGTCCCAAGAGACCCAGTACTTC. This sequence encodes CSAPAGGSQETQYF.

In its sample, this clonotype was seen many times. The CDR3 DNA reads TGTGCCACCTCTCCTGACAGGGGGCGAAGTCGAGAAAAACTGTTTTTT. Its protein product is CATSPDRGRSREKLFF. The chain is built from TRBV10-3 and TRBJ1-4; 10 nucleotides line up with TRBD1. CDR1 and CDR2 (germline): ENHRY, SYGVKD. The CDR3 covers 16 residues. With 10 bases clipped from V and 8 bases from J, the junction kept 16 bases outside the gene matches.

This clonotype was detected only a few times. The V gene is TRBV12-3 or TRBV12-4, the J gene TRBJ1-1; the match to TRBD1 covers 10 bases. V lost 5 bases and J lost 10; bases outside the gene matches: 13. CDR3 length: 15 residues. The CDR3 nucleotides read TGTGCCAGCAGTGCCTCCGGACAGGGGGTCGTTGGAGCTTTCTTT. This gives the protein CASSASGQGVVGAFF.

This clonotype was seen a few times. V and J are TRBV28 and TRBJ2-3; TRBD2 is a possible D gene (5 bases). The germline CDR1 and CDR2 sequences are MDHEN and SYDVKM. The CDR3 totals 15 residues. V was clipped by 5 bases and J by 2 bases, with 14 bases between them. The DNA for the CDR3 is TGTGCCAGCAGTCACCAAAGCGGAAACACAGATACGCAGTATTTT. Translation gives CASSHQSGNTDTQYF.

This clonotype was seen many times. Written as DNA, the CDR3 is TGCGCCAGCAGCTTGGAAGCTGGACTTGGCTACACCTTC. Translating it yields CASSLEAGLGYTF. This rearrangement joins TRBV5-1 to TRBJ1-2; no clear D. Germline V gene lookup returns CDR1 SGHRS and CDR2 YFSETQ. V lost 0 bases to trimming and J lost 7 bases, with 10 bases between them. This CDR3 region has 13 residues. Using reference TRBV5-1 and TRBJ1-2 for the parts outside the CDR3, the full variable domain is KAGVTQTPRYLIKTRGQQVTLSCSPISGHRSVSWYQQTPGQGLQFLFEYFSETQRNKGNFPGRFSGRQFSNSRSEMNVSTLELGDSALYLCASSLEAGLGYTFGSGTRLTVV.

The chain carries TRBV6-1 and TRBJ2-7; the match to TRBD2 covers 8 bases. The CDR3 runs 16 residues. Trimming at V came to 2 bases and at J to 5 bases, leaving 11 bases not matched to a gene. Germline V gene sequence: CDR1 MNHNS, CDR2 SASEGT. The CDR3 DNA is TGTGCCAGCAGTGAAAGGATAAGCGGGGGCGGAGACGAGCAGTACTTC. It is translated as CASSERISGGGDEQYF.

The chain employs TRBV27 and TRBJ2-1; D tentatively fits TRBD1 or TRBD2 (7 bases each). Trimming pared 7 bases from V and 4 bases from J, leaving 17 bases between. Germline-derived CDR1 and CDR2 are MNHEY and SMNVEV (reference sequence). This CDR3 spans 15 amino acids. In nucleotides, the CDR3 is TGTGCCAGCAAGCGGGGCGGGACAGAGTACAATGAGCAGTTCTTC. Protein: CASKRGGTEYNEQFF.

The J gene is TRBJ2-3, the V gene TRBV7-9; the D gene is possibly TRBD2 (7 bases). Germline CDR1 SEHNR, CDR2 FQNEAQ (reference sequence). V was pared by 5 bases and J by 3 bases, with 18 bases between. There are 16 residues in the CDR3. The CDR3 DNA is TGTGCCAGCAGCCCCCCGGGGGGCCGTAGGACAGATACGCAGTATTTT. Amino acid sequence: CASSPPGGRRTDTQYF.

This clonotype has a count of ten or more. The rearrangement uses TRBV11-2 and TRBJ1-1; D remains unclear. Germline V gene lookup returns CDR1 SGHAT and CDR2 FQNNGV. This CDR3 has 14 amino acids. V lost 3 bases, J lost 3 bases, and 11 bases lay in between. This CDR3 is CASSFQVGDTEAFF. In nucleotides, the CDR3 is TGTGCCAGCAGCTTTCAGGTAGGCGACACTGAAGCTTTCTTT.

This clonotype was counted many times. The chain links TRBV29-1 to TRBJ2-3, with unresolved D. CDR1 is SQVTM and CDR2 is ANQGSEA in the germline V gene. Trimming took off 4 bases at V and 0 bases at J, with 8 bases between the two ends. This CDR3 has 13 residues. CDR3 residues: CSVVVGSTDTQYF. CDR3 bases: TGCAGCGTTGTGGTCGGTAGCACAGATACGCAGTATTTT.

This rearrangement joins TRBV6-6 to TRBJ1-1; tentatively, D is TRBD1 (6 bases). CDR1 and CDR2 (germline): MNHNY, SVGAGI (reference sequence). V lost 8 bases, J lost 2 bases, and 15 bases lay in between. The CDR3 spans 14 residues. CDR3 DNA: TGTGCCAGCCGAGGACAGTTAATAAACACTGAAGCTTTCTTT. Translation: CASRGQLINTEAFF.

This clonotype was detected only a few times. The CDR3 spells CSAHDGASYGYTF. The CDR3 region has the DNA TGCAGTGCACACGACGGCGCCTCCTATGGCTACACCTTC. J is TRBJ1-2 and V is TRBV20-1, with D unresolved. Germline CDR1 DFQATT, CDR2 SNEGSKA (reference sequence). CDR3 length: 13 amino acids. The ends were cut back, 6 bases at V and 4 bases at J, with 15 bases in the middle.

This chain connects TRBV11-2 to TRBJ1-1; no definite D call. Germline values: CDR1 SGHAT, CDR2 FQNNGV. CDR3 length equals 13 residues. Between the trimmed V and J ends, which lost 3 bases and 3 bases, there was a span of 8 bases. The CDR3, as DNA: TGTGCCAGCAGCTTTAGGTTGGACACTGAAGCTTTCTTT. Translating gives CASSFRLDTEAFF.

In nucleotides, the CDR3 is TGTGCCAGCAGTTTAGACGGAATAAATGAAAAACTGTTTTTT. This encodes CASSLDGINEKLFF. V is TRBV27 and J is TRBJ1-4; no firm D call. The V gene's germline CDR1 is MNHEY and CDR2 SMNVEV (reference sequence). The length of the CDR3 is 14 residues. V gave up 2 bases and J gave up 5 bases, with 9 bases separating them.

This clonotype occurred many times. The chain carries TRBV12-3 or TRBV12-4 and TRBJ1-6; 11 nucleotides match TRBD1. The CDR3 sequence is 15 residues long. The J segment lost 9 bases and the V segment lost 3 bases, leaving 4 bases of the junction unmatched. The CDR3 reads CASSLIGTGGSPLHF. DNA for the CDR3: TGTGCCAGCAGTTTGATCGGGACAGGGGGTTCACCCCTCCACTTT.

This chain links TRBV20-1 with TRBJ1-2; 7 positions match TRBD1. The germline V gene has CDR1 DFQATT and CDR2 SNEGSKA (reference sequence). The CDR3 is made up of 15 amino acids. J lost 3 bases, V lost 3 bases, and 10 bases had no gene match. As DNA, the CDR3 is TGCAGTGCTAGGACAGGGAATAGTAAAGACTATGGCTACACCTTC. Protein: CSARTGNSKDYGYTF.